This T cell receptor beta chain came from a study of T cells in Graves' hyperthyroidism and ophthalmopathy. The germline V and J ends were trimmed by 2 bases and 5 bases, with 15 bases remaining between them. The CDR3 has 15 residues. CDR1 and CDR2 from the germline V gene are SGHDT and YYEEEE. Broader study findings: Most expanded thyroid clonotypes above 0.001 recurred in blood. Ophthalmopathy onset followed model prediction by a median approximately 7 months.

This clonotype has ten or more counts. Its target is not known. The TCR beta CDR3 regions underwent amplification using RNA transcripts as the source. In the first-round RT-PCR of the TCR CDR3, the HTBI primer set was used. TCRdb called the multiplex PCR reads again in MiXCR, with one record for every CDR3 protein. The data contain a few hundred thousand distinct CDR3 sequences, roughly 15% of them seen just once; the ten biggest clones take up around a fifth. V gene TRBV5-6 combines with J gene TRBJ2-3; no reliable D call. The TCR originated in a woman aged 30 to 39 with Graves' ophthalmopathy. Sequenced: blood. In nucleotides, the CDR3 is TGTGCCAGCAGCTTTATAGGACGGTCTAAAGATACGCAGTATTTT. Amino acids: CASSFIGRSKDTQYF.